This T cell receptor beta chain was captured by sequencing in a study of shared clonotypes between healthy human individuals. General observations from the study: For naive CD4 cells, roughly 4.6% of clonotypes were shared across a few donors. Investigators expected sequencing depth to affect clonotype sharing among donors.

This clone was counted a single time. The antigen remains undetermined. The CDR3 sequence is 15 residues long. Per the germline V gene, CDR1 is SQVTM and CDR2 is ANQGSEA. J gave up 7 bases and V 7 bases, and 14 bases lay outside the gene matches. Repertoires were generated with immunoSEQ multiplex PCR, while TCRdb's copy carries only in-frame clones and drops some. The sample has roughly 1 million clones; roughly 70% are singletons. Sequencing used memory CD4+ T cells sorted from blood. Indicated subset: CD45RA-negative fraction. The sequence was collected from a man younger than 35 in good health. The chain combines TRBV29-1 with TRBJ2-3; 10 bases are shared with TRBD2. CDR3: CSADWSSGGAHTQYF. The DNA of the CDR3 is TGCAGCGCCGATTGGTCCAGCGGGGGGGCCCATACGCAGTATTTT.